Below, one TCR beta chain is given with its context. This entry is derived from a study of blood T cell repertoires in COVID-19. Study-wide context: Collection of acute and convalescent COVID-19 samples took place in the United States, Italy and Spain. T cells, B-cell-depleted T cells, or PBMCs provided the cDNA or gDNA that served as material.

Authors' processing steps: Amplification from reference gene primers served as the basis for estimated nucleated cell counts. Repertoires were generated with immunoSEQ multiplex PCR, while TCRdb's copy carries only in-frame clones and drops some. V and J calls plus clone size are reproduced from that table; the DNA served to infer D and trimming. The sample shows about 170,000 clones, around 83% of them seen only once. Per germline, CDR1 SGDLS and CDR2 YYNGEE. J lost 5 bases, V lost 2 bases, and 7 bases had no gene match. There are 16 residues in the CDR3. The chain uses TRBV9 and TRBJ2-2, with 9 bases lining up with TRBD2. This sequence originates from a woman aged 70-85 years who had recovered from COVID-19. The sequenced sample was peripheral blood. The CDR3 DNA is TGTGCCAGCAGCGTTAGGCGGGAGGGGTTAACCGGGGAGCTGTTTTTT. The encoded protein is CASSVRREGLTGELFF.